Below, 30 T cell receptor beta chains from the same sample are listed, as sequenced in a study of blood T cell repertoires in COVID-19. Data came from immunoSEQ multiplex PCR; TCRdb stores just in-frame clones and leaves some out. The sample has some 120,000 clones, 82% seen once; the top ten hold about 8%. Sequenced: peripheral blood. Source of these receptors: a man in his 70s with active or convalescent COVID-19.

In regard to this clone: Likely a read error: the CDR3 ends without its conserved phenylalanine or tryptophan. It is unclear where the CDR3 begins or ends on the DNA, so no DNA is shown, and the CDR3 is as TCRdb lists it. The rearrangement joins TRBV23-1 to TRBJ1-1; the D segment call TRBD1 is taken from the table without a DNA check. TRBV23-1 falls under the ORF class, with uncertain function. The CDR3 sequence runs 9 residues, both termini included. CDR3 amino acids: CASSQPRTI.

V gene TRBV9 combines with J gene TRBJ2-1; 11 nucleotides match TRBD2. This CDR3 spans 18 amino acids. Germline V gene sequence: CDR1 SGDLS, CDR2 YYNGEE. The junction had 9 bases not matched to a gene; V was cut back by 0 bases and J by 4 bases. The CDR3, as DNA: TGTGCCAGCAGCGTAGGAGGGAGGGGGACTAGCGGATACAATGAGCAGTTCTTC. Translated, it gives CASSVGGRGTSGYNEQFF.

The rearrangement links TRBV5-1 to TRBJ1-1, with 8 bases lining up with TRBD1. Trimming took 3 bases from V and 7 from J; bases not matched to a gene: 2. This CDR3 region has 12 residues. CDR1 and CDR2 (germline): SGHRS, YFSETQ. CDR3 residues: CASSSGQGEAFF. In DNA, the CDR3 is TGCGCCAGCAGCTCTGGACAGGGTGAAGCTTTCTTT.

The gene calls are TRBV30 and TRBJ2-5; tentatively, D is TRBD1 (5 bases). The CDR3 contains 12 residues. The V end was cut by 2 bases, the J end by 3 bases, with 7 bases between. CDR1 is GTSNPN, CDR2 SVGIG, per germline (reference sequence). CDR3 region: CAWSLREETQYF. DNA for the CDR3: TGTGCCTGGAGTCTCAGGGAAGAGACCCAGTACTTC.

The rearrangement joins TRBV5-1 to TRBJ2-5; D might be TRBD1 (5 bases). The V end lost 3 bases, the J end lost 4 bases, and 13 bases lay between the germline ends. Germline values: CDR1 SGHRS, CDR2 YFSETQ. This CDR3 spans 14 amino acids. The CDR3 is CASSSPQGGETQYF. The CDR3 coding sequence is TGCGCCAGCAGCTCCCCCCAGGGCGGAGAGACCCAGTACTTC.

The chain joins TRBV7-2 to TRBJ2-2; TRBD2 might be the D (6 bases). Germline values: CDR1 SGHTA, CDR2 FQGNSA. The germline V and J ends were trimmed by 5 bases and 6 bases, with 16 bases remaining between them. The length of the CDR3 is 15 residues. The CDR3 loop is CASSPGVKSAGELFF. The CDR3 region has the DNA TGTGCCAGCAGCCCGGGGGTTAAGAGCGCCGGGGAGCTGTTTTTT.

This chain connects TRBV7-9 to TRBJ1-6; TRBD1 matches 8 bases. Germline lookup yields CDR1 SEHNR and CDR2 FQNEAQ (reference sequence). The CDR3 totals 16 residues. Trimming cost V 5 bases and J 8 bases; bases outside gene matches: 11. The CDR3 region is CASSPGPGTGYSPLHF. DNA of the CDR3: TGTGCCAGCAGCCCTGGACCCGGGACAGGCTATTCACCCCTCCACTTT.

This chain uses TRBV7-3 with TRBJ2-7; 7 positions agree with TRBD2. The CDR3 extends over 19 amino acids. The V and J ends lost 2 bases and 0 bases, in that order; junction bases with no gene match: 16. Germline V CDR1 and CDR2: SGHTA, FQGTGA. The CDR3 reads CASSLVPGLVNLGSYEQYF. DNA for the CDR3: TGTGCCAGCAGCTTAGTTCCCGGACTAGTTAATTTGGGCTCCTACGAGCAGTACTTC.

The J gene is TRBJ2-4, the V gene TRBV30, with 12 bases lining up with TRBD2. The CDR3 loop spans 19 amino acids. The V gene end was trimmed by 0 bases and the J gene end by 3 bases; junction bases not matched to a gene: 12. Germline V CDR1 and CDR2: GTSNPN, SVGIG (reference sequence). The CDR3 DNA is TGTGCCTGGAGTGTAAAGGGCCTAGCGGGGGGGCCCGTCAAAAACATTCAGTACTTC. It translates to CAWSVKGLAGGPVKNIQYF.

This chain links TRBV19 with TRBJ2-4; no clear D gene. Germline CDR1 LNHDA, CDR2 SQIVND (reference sequence). Trimming shortened V by 7 bases and J by 0 bases, and 10 bases separated the two germline ends. The CDR3 runs to 14 residues. The CDR3 DNA reads TGTGCCAGTATGGGCCGGCTAGCCAAAAACATTCAGTACTTC. Its protein is CASMGRLAKNIQYF.

V gene TRBV30 combines with J gene TRBJ1-1; TRBD1 agrees at 7 bases. V lost 8 bases to trimming and J lost 3 bases; unmatched junction nucleotides: 6. This CDR3 region has 12 residues. CDR1 is GTSNPN, CDR2 SVGIG, per germline (reference sequence). CDR3 in amino acids: CARGRGDTEAFF. Written as DNA, the CDR3 is TGTGCCCGTGGCAGGGGGGACACTGAAGCTTTCTTT. Using reference TRBV30 and TRBJ1-1 for the parts outside the CDR3, the full variable domain is SQTIHQWPATLVQPVGSPLSLECTVEGTSNPNLYWYRQAAGRGLQLLFYSVGIGQISSEVPQNLSASRPQDRQFILSSKKLLLSDSGFYLCARGRGDTEAFFGQGTRLTVV.

The chain has TRBV19 and TRBJ1-5, with D hard to call. The V gene's germline CDR1 is LNHDA and CDR2 SQIVND (reference sequence). CDR3 length equals 15 residues. Trimming removed 6 bases from V and 4 bases from J, with 16 bases in between. DNA of the CDR3: TGTGCCAGTAGACACTCGGGTGGAAGGAATCAGCCCCAGCATTTT. It specifies CASRHSGGRNQPQHF. The complete variable domain, with remaining parts taken from reference TRBV19 and TRBJ1-5, reads DGGITQSPKYLFRKEGQNVTLSCEQNLNHDAMYWYRQDPGQGLRLIYYSQIVNDFQKGDIAEGYSVSREKKESFPLTVTSAQKNPTAFYLCASRHSGGRNQPQHFGDGTRLSIL.

The V gene is TRBV7-2, the J gene TRBJ2-1; 8 bases match TRBD2. Germline V gives CDR1 SGHTA, CDR2 FQGNSA. This CDR3 is 17 amino acids long. The ends lost 5 bases at V and 1 base at J; junction bases unmatched: 10. The CDR3 spells CASSVSQSGSSYNEQFF. Written as DNA, the CDR3 is TGTGCCAGCAGCGTAAGCCAGAGCGGGAGTTCCTACAATGAGCAGTTCTTC.

The rearrangement joins TRBV29-1 to TRBJ2-2, with D possibly TRBD2 on 6 matching bases. This CDR3 contains 14 residues. V lost 5 bases and J lost 1, with 11 bases in between. Germline V CDR1 and CDR2: SQVTM, ANQGSEA. CDR3 amino acids: CSVRAGRNTGELFF. The CDR3 DNA reads as TGCAGCGTTAGAGCGGGTAGGAACACCGGGGAGCTGTTTTTT.

The chain combines TRBV7-2 with TRBJ1-5; TRBD1 matches at 9 bases. The CDR3 covers 14 residues. Trimming took 5 bases from V and 7 from J; bases not matched to a gene: 6. The germline gives CDR1 SGHTA, CDR2 FQGNSA. CDR3 amino acids: CASSPGQGRQPQHF. The CDR3, as DNA: TGTGCCAGCAGCCCGGGACAGGGTCGGCAGCCCCAGCATTTT. Combining the CDR3 with reference TRBV7-2 and TRBJ1-5 gives the whole variable domain GAGVSQSPSNKVTEKGKDVELRCDPISGHTALYWYRQSLGQGLEFLIYFQGNSAPDKSGLPSDRFSAERTGGSVSTLTIQRTQQEDSAVYLCASSPGQGRQPQHFGDGTRLSIL.

The chain employs TRBV6-5 and TRBJ2-7; no firm D call. V was trimmed by 6 bases and J by 6 bases, leaving 6 bases between them. The CDR3 totals 10 residues. Germline values: CDR1 MNHEY, CDR2 SVGAGI. The CDR3 coding sequence is TGTGCCAGCAGCCACAGCGAGCAGTACTTC. This encodes CASSHSEQYF.

This clone occurred once. The chain joins TRBV29-1 to TRBJ1-2; no clear D gene. This CDR3 is 11 amino acids long. Trimming pared 8 bases from V and 4 bases from J, leaving 11 bases between. Germline V gene data show CDR1 as SQVTM and CDR2 as ANQGSEA. In DNA form, the CDR3 reads TGCAGCACTTACAGTTCCTATGGCTACACCTTC. Its protein is CSTYSSYGYTF. Complete variable domain (other parts from reference TRBV29-1 and TRBJ1-2): SAVISQKPSRDICQRGTSLTIQCQVDSQVTMMFWYRQQPGQSLTLIATANQGSEATYESGFVIDKFPISRPNLTFSTLTVSNMSPEDSSIYLCSTYSSYGYTFGSGTRLTVV.

The V call is TRBV6-1, the J call TRBJ1-3; D is uncertain. CDR3 size: 15 residues. V gave up 2 bases and J gave up 0 bases, with 8 bases separating them. Germline assignment: CDR1 MNHNS and CDR2 SASEGT. CDR3 sequence: CASSENTNSGNTIYF. DNA for the CDR3: TGTGCCAGCAGTGAAAACACCAACTCTGGAAACACCATATATTTT.

The chain combines TRBV11-2 with TRBJ1-6, with 9 bases fitting TRBD1. V shed 5 bases and J 7 bases; nucleotides not matched to a gene: 6. Germline assignment: CDR1 SGHAT and CDR2 FQNNGV. The CDR3 contains 15 residues. CDR3 coding DNA: TGTGCCAGCAGCCTACAGGGGGCAGGGAATTCACCCCTCCACTTT. This codes for CASSLQGAGNSPLHF. The full variable domain, in which reference TRBV11-2 and TRBJ1-6 provide the parts outside the CDR3, is EAGVAQSPRYKIIEKRQSVAFWCNPISGHATLYWYQQILGQGPKLLIQFQNNGVVDDSQLPKDRFSAERLKGVDSTLKIQPAKLEDSAVYLCASSLQGAGNSPLHFGNGTRLTVT.

This clone was detected once. The V call is TRBV3-1 (or the pseudogene TRBV3-2), the J call TRBJ2-2; D is perhaps TRBD2 (6 bases). CDR1 is LGHDT, CDR2 YNNKEL, per germline (reference sequence). V dropped 3 bases and J dropped 5 bases, with 7 bases sitting between them. The CDR3 runs 13 residues. CDR3 nucleotides: TGTGCCAGCAGCCAGGGGGGTACCGGGGAGCTGTTTTTT. It translates to CASSQGGTGELFF.

The V and J genes are TRBV11-2 and TRBJ2-1; TRBD2 matches 8 bases. The germline CDR1 and CDR2 sequences are SGHAT and FQNNGV. CDR3 length: 15 amino acids. Trimming at V came to 5 bases and at J to 11 bases, leaving 14 bases not matched to a gene. The CDR3 DNA reads TGTGCCAGCAGCGACCTCGGGACTAGTCGCGTGAAGCAGTTCTTC. Translating it yields CASSDLGTSRVKQFF.

This clone was picked up one time. V and J are TRBV19 and TRBJ1-2; a weak D match, TRBD1 (5 bases). V was cut by 2 bases and J by 2 bases, with 15 bases left in between. This CDR3 comprises 16 residues. CDR1 LNHDA and CDR2 SQIVND come from the germline V gene (reference sequence). CDR3 in amino acids: CASSIIWTTLNYGYTF. DNA of the CDR3: TGTGCCAGTAGTATAATTTGGACAACCCTAAACTATGGCTACACCTTC.

V usage is TRBV7-9 and J usage is TRBJ1-4, with 11 positions matching TRBD1. V shed 5 bases, J shed 6 bases, and the junction held 5 bases outside the gene matches. The CDR3 runs to 15 residues. CDR1 SEHNR and CDR2 FQNEAQ come from the germline V gene (reference sequence). This chain's CDR3 is CASSLWTGGDEKLFF. CDR3 DNA: TGTGCCAGCAGCCTTTGGACAGGGGGCGATGAAAAACTGTTTTTT.

This sequence joins TRBV18 and TRBJ1-5; D not resolved. Germline loops: CDR1 KGHSH, CDR2 LQKENI. This CDR3 spans 15 amino acids. Trimming pared 2 bases from V and 0 bases from J, leaving 8 bases between. The CDR3 DNA reads as TGTGCCAGCTCACCAGCGGGTGCTAGCAATCAGCCCCAGCATTTT. The encoded protein is CASSPAGASNQPQHF.

V gene TRBV7-2 combines with J gene TRBJ2-5; 7 bases align to TRBD2. Losses at the gene ends were 1 base for V and 4 bases for J; bases not matched to a gene: 9. CDR3 length: 16 residues. Germline V gene lookup returns CDR1 SGHTA and CDR2 FQGNSA. The CDR3 is CASSLGVAGDPETQYF. The CDR3 coding sequence is TGTGCCAGCAGCTTAGGGGTGGCGGGAGATCCAGAGACCCAGTACTTC. The full variable domain, with the rest looked up from reference TRBV7-2 and TRBJ2-5, is GAGVSQSPSNKVTEKGKDVELRCDPISGHTALYWYRQSLGQGLEFLIYFQGNSAPDKSGLPSDRFSAERTGGSVSTLTIQRTQQEDSAVYLCASSLGVAGDPETQYFGPGTRLLVL.

The chain links TRBV21-1 to TRBJ1-2. TRBV21-1 is a listed pseudogene. This CDR3 spans 20 amino acids. The CDR3 sequence is CASSTCQRREDLSHNYGYTF. CDR3 nucleotide sequence: TGTGCCAGCAGCACTTGCCAGCGCAGGGAGGACCTTAGCCATAACTATGGCTACACCTTC.

The chain links TRBV3-1 (or the pseudogene TRBV3-2) to TRBJ1-3; D is possibly TRBD1 (5 bases). V shed 4 bases and J shed 7 bases, with 23 bases lying between them. This CDR3 contains 17 residues. Germline V gives CDR1 LGHDT, CDR2 YNNKEL (reference sequence). The CDR3 here is CASSRASDTAKWNTIYF. The CDR3 DNA reads as TGTGCCAGCAGCCGAGCTTCGGACACCGCGAAGTGGAACACCATATATTTT.

The rearrangement joins TRBV24-1 to TRBJ2-6; 12 bases fit TRBD1. Germline-derived CDR1 and CDR2 are KGHDR and SFDVKD. With 3 bases clipped from V and 4 bases from J, the junction kept 3 bases outside the gene matches. The CDR3 length is 17 residues. The CDR3: CATSDPGQGAGANVLTF. CDR3 sequence (DNA): TGTGCCACCAGTGATCCGGGACAGGGGGCGGGGGCCAACGTCCTGACTTTC.

CDR3 sequence: CASSTPKRGANEKLFF. The CDR3 DNA reads TGTGCCAGTAGTACACCAAAACGAGGTGCTAATGAAAAACTGTTTTTT. This rearrangement joins TRBV19 to TRBJ1-4, with no clear D. The CDR3 loop spans 16 amino acids. Germline-derived CDR1 and CDR2 are LNHDA and SQIVND (reference sequence). Trimming pared 4 bases from V and 3 bases from J, leaving 15 bases between.

In nucleotides, the CDR3 is TGTGCCAGCAGGCTCGGACAGCCTAACTATGGCTACACCTTC. Translating gives CASRLGQPNYGYTF. The V and J genes are TRBV2 and TRBJ1-2, with D possibly matching TRBD1 (6 bases). This CDR3 region has 14 residues. Germline V gives CDR1 SNHLY, CDR2 FYNNEI. V lost 6 bases and J 0 bases, leaving 11 bases between the germline ends.